This is a list of T cell receptor beta chains from one sample in a study of OX40 agonist ivuxolimab in advanced cancers. Produced via immunoSEQ multiplex PCR; TCRdb's table is partial and in-frame only. Of 73,000 or so clones listed, roughly 90% are singletons. The source was CD4+ or CD8+ T cells sorted from blood, collected in a trial of the OX40 agonist ivuxolimab. The source is an adult with an advanced solid tumor such as melanoma, head and neck, liver or kidney cancer. CDR3s include the opening cysteine and the closing phenylalanine or tryptophan. Fields, in order: V gene, D gene, clone size, J gene, CDR3 DNA, CDR3 protein. D genes are given only for firm matches. The size of a clone is reported for some rows only, either as once, few or many, or as a class for expanded clones.

V gene: TRBV13
D gene: NA
clone size: NA
J gene: TRBJ2-7
CDR3 DNA: TGTGCCAGCAGCCTGGGGCGCCCCTCCTACGAGCAGTACTTC
CDR3 protein: CASSLGRPSYEQYF

V gene: TRBV10-3
D gene: TRBD2
clone size: NA
J gene: TRBJ2-2
CDR3 DNA: TGTGCCATCAGTGAGTCGAATACGCGGGGGGTCAGTAACACCGGGGAGCTGTTTTTT
CDR3 protein: CAISESNTRGVSNTGELFF

V gene: TRBV4-2
D gene: TRBD2
clone size: NA
J gene: TRBJ2-3
CDR3 DNA: TGTGCCAGCAGCCAAAGTGCAGGGAACGCGGGGGGTGATACGCAGTATTTT
CDR3 protein: CASSQSAGNAGGDTQYF

V gene: TRBV5-8
D gene: TRBD1
clone size: NA
J gene: TRBJ2-1
CDR3 DNA: TGTGCCAGCAGCCATGCCCGGGACAGAGACTACAATGAGCAGTTCTTC
CDR3 protein: CASSHARDRDYNEQFF

V gene: TRBV19
D gene: NA
clone size: NA
J gene: TRBJ1-2
CDR3 DNA: TGTGCCAGTAGTATGTCAGGGAGGTCGAGACATGGCTACACCTTC
CDR3 protein: CASSMSGRSRHGYTF

V gene: TRBV6-5
D gene: NA
clone size: NA
J gene: TRBJ2-7
CDR3 DNA: TGTGCCAGCAGTTACCCGTCGCAGGGGAGGCACGAGCAGTACTTC
CDR3 protein: CASSYPSQGRHEQYF

V gene: TRBV6-5
D gene: TRBD1
clone size: once
J gene: TRBJ1-1
CDR3 DNA: TGTGCCAGCAGTGAATACCGGGACAGGGGGTCAGCTTTCTTT
CDR3 protein: CASSEYRDRGSAFF

V gene: TRBV27
D gene: TRBD1
clone size: NA
J gene: TRBJ1-5
CDR3 DNA: TGTGCCAGCAGTACCGACAGGGGCAATCAGCCCCAGCATTTT
CDR3 protein: CASSTDRGNQPQHF

V gene: TRBV6-1
D gene: TRBD1
clone size: once
J gene: TRBJ2-2
CDR3 DNA: TGTGCCAGCAGCCCTACCCGACAGGGAGCCAGGGAGCTGTTTTTT
CDR3 protein: CASSPTRQGARELFF

V gene: TRBV18
D gene: NA
clone size: NA
J gene: TRBJ2-4
CDR3 DNA: TGTGCCAGCTCACCATCGGAGGTAAAAAACATTCAGTACTTC
CDR3 protein: CASSPSEVKNIQYF

V gene: TRBV30
D gene: NA
clone size: NA
J gene: TRBJ1-3
CDR3 DNA: TGTGCCTGCCGGGGAACCCCCGGAAACACCATATATTTT
CDR3 protein: CACRGTPGNTIYF

V gene: TRBV30
D gene: TRBD2
clone size: NA
J gene: TRBJ2-7
CDR3 DNA: TGTGCCTGGGATCCTAGCGGGAACGAGCAGTACTTC
CDR3 protein: CAWDPSGNEQYF

V gene: TRBV5-1
D gene: TRBD1
clone size: NA
J gene: TRBJ2-7
CDR3 DNA: TGCGCCAGCAGCACCCAACCGGGACAGGGGGCCGGCAGGCAGTACTTC
CDR3 protein: CASSTQPGQGAGRQYF

V gene: TRBV6-5
D gene: NA
clone size: NA
J gene: TRBJ1-6
CDR3 DNA: TGTGCCAGCAGTAACTCCGGACAGTCTAATTCACCCCTCCACTTT
CDR3 protein: CASSNSGQSNSPLHF

V gene: TRBV25-1
D gene: NA
clone size: NA
J gene: TRBJ1-5
CDR3 DNA: TGTGCCCCCGATCAGCCCCAGCATTTT
CDR3 protein: CAPDQPQHF

V gene: TRBV7-9
D gene: NA
clone size: few
J gene: TRBJ1-5
CDR3 DNA: TGTGCCAGCAGCTTTACAGATCAGCCCCAGCATTTT
CDR3 protein: CASSFTDQPQHF

V gene: TRBV5-8
D gene: NA
clone size: NA
J gene: TRBJ1-1
CDR3 DNA: TGTGCCAGCAGCCCCGGGACCGGCGTTGACACTGAAGCTTTCTTT
CDR3 protein: CASSPGTGVDTEAFF

V gene: TRBV5-1
D gene: NA
clone size: NA
J gene: TRBJ1-4
CDR3 DNA: TGCGCCAGCAGCCCGAGGGGCCATACAACTAATGAAAAACTGTTTTTT
CDR3 protein: CASSPRGHTTNEKLFF

V gene: TRBV6-1
D gene: NA
clone size: NA
J gene: TRBJ1-2
CDR3 DNA: TGTGCCAGCAGTGAACATCATAACTATGGCTACACCTTC
CDR3 protein: CASSEHHNYGYTF

V gene: TRBV7-8
D gene: NA
clone size: NA
J gene: TRBJ1-5
CDR3 DNA: TGTGCCAGCACCCAGCTAGCCAGGGGTGGCAGCAATCAGCCCCAGCATTTT
CDR3 protein: CASTQLARGGSNQPQHF

V gene: TRBV28
D gene: NA
clone size: NA
J gene: TRBJ2-5
CDR3 DNA: TGTGCCAGCAGCCGGTCAAGAACGCTTCGGGAGACCCAGTACTTC
CDR3 protein: CASSRSRTLRETQYF

V gene: TRBV6-5
D gene: NA
clone size: NA
J gene: TRBJ1-3
CDR3 DNA: TGTGCCAGCAGACAGTCGAGCTCTGGAAACACCATATATTTT
CDR3 protein: CASRQSSSGNTIYF

V gene: TRBV7-2
D gene: NA
clone size: NA
J gene: TRBJ2-1
CDR3 DNA: TGTGCCTCACAGCTTTGGGAATACAATGAGCAGTTCTTC
CDR3 protein: CASQLWEYNEQFF

V gene: TRBV10-3
D gene: NA
clone size: NA
J gene: TRBJ1-1
CDR3 DNA: TGTGCCATCAGTGAGATAAGGAACACTGAAGCTTTCTTT
CDR3 protein: CAISEIRNTEAFF

V gene: TRBV5-8
D gene: NA
clone size: NA
J gene: TRBJ2-3
CDR3 DNA: TGTGCCAGCAGCCCCACAGATACGCAGTATTTT
CDR3 protein: CASSPTDTQYF